Given below is one T cell receptor (beta chain) in context. The antigen is unknown. Germline CDR1 and CDR2: ENHRY and SYGVKD. With 2 bases removed from V and 7 bases from J, the gap between germline ends came to 18 bases. This CDR3 contains 16 residues. The libraries were made with immunoSEQ v3.0 at survey level. Clones were sequenced by immunoSEQ multiplex PCR, and TCRdb holds only the in-frame ones, with some missing. The data hold approximately 35,000 clones, with approximately 80% observed a single time. The data are from a study of long-term antiretroviral therapy in people with HIV. Study-wide findings and caveats: Dominating the repertoire at all time points were the clones that expanded before ART. HIV repertoires showed narrower CDR3 length ranges than controls.

This receptor was taken from a woman aged 45-65 years with HIV. The chain joins TRBV10-3 to TRBJ2-1, with a tentative D call TRBD2 (7 bases). Material: unsorted PBMCs, obtained 2 years after starting antiretroviral therapy. CDR3 bases: TGTGCCATCAGTGAGGAATCGGGGGGCACCGGGAATGAGCAGTTCTTC. It is translated as CAISEESGGTGNEQFF.